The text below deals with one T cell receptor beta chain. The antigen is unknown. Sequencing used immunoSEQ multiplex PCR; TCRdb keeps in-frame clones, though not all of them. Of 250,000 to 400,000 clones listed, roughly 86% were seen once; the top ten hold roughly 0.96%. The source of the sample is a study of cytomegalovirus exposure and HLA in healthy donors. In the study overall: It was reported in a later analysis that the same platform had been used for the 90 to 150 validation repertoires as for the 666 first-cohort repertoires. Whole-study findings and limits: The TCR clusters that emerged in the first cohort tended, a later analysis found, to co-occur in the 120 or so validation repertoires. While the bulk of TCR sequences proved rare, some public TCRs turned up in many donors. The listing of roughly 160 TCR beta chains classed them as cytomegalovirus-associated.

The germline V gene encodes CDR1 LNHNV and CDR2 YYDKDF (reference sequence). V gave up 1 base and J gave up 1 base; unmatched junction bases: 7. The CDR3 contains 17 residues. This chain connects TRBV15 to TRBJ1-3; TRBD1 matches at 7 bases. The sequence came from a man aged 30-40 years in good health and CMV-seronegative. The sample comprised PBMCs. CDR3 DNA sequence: TGTGCCACCAGCAGAGGGGACAGAGGGCTATCTGGAAACACCATATATTTT. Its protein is CATSRGDRGLSGNTIYF.